This TCR beta chain emerged from a study of blood T cell repertoires in COVID-19. About the research overall: In each case, the material was cDNA or gDNA derived from T cells, B-cell-depleted T cells, or PBMCs.

Sequencing was performed with immunoSEQ multiplex PCR; in TCRdb, only in-frame clones are kept and a portion is missing. The data show 300,000 to 350,000 clones, 65% to 85% seen once. Unmatched junction bases numbered 10, after V lost 2 bases and J lost 8 bases. The CDR3 sequence is 16 residues long. Germline CDR1 LGHDT, CDR2 YNNKEL (reference sequence). The J gene is TRBJ2-1, the V gene TRBV3-1 (or the pseudogene TRBV3-2), with 9 bases matching TRBD2. This receptor was obtained from a man aged 30 to 39 with active or convalescent COVID-19. The sequenced material came from peripheral blood. The CDR3 DNA is TGTGCCAGCAGCCAACGTGGCCTAGCGGGAAGGGATGAGCAGTTCTTC. Translated: CASSQRGLAGRDEQFF.